One and the same sample provided the 22 T cell receptor beta chains below, sequenced in a study of blood T cell repertoires in COVID-19 (dated by TCRdb to the early 2020s). Library creation used the immunoSEQ multiplex PCR assay. The source is immuneACCESS, and TCRdb retained only in-frame sequences with V and J called. Part of the clones is not carried over; for the studies checked, unresolved V genes explain less than half of this, and the remainder is unexplained. For this sample there are more than 250,000 clones; around 84% appear just once. The ten largest make up about 10% of the sample. Input material: PBMCs or T cells enriched from blood (not recorded which). These receptors originate from a woman in her late teens or twenties who had recovered from COVID-19.

V gene TRBV7-3 combines with J gene TRBJ2-1; 10 bases align to TRBD2. V shed 3 bases, J shed 5 bases, and the junction held 4 bases outside the gene matches. CDR3 length: 15 residues. Germline CDR1 is SGHTA and CDR2 is FQGTGA. The CDR3 loop reads CASSLLAGANNEQFF. The CDR3, as DNA: TGTGCCAGCAGCTTGCTAGCGGGGGCCAACAATGAGCAGTTCTTC.

The chain links TRBV10-3 to TRBJ1-1, with TRBD1 identical over 9 bases. Germline V CDR1 and CDR2: ENHRY, SYGVKD. The CDR3 length is 16 residues. Trimming cost V 0 bases and J 5 bases; bases outside gene matches: 7. The CDR3: CAISESTRTGETEAFF. The CDR3 DNA is TGTGCCATCAGTGAGTCGACAAGGACAGGGGAGACTGAAGCTTTCTTT.

The chain links TRBV28 to TRBJ2-1; 7 positions match TRBD2. V gave up 4 bases and J gave up 3 bases; unmatched junction bases: 6. The germline V gene has CDR1 MDHEN and CDR2 SYDVKM. CDR3 length equals 15 residues. For the CDR3, the DNA is TGTGCCAGCAGTTATGCCCGGGAGGACTACAATGAGCAGTTCTTC. Its protein is CASSYAREDYNEQFF. The entire variable domain, with the rest obtained from reference TRBV28 and TRBJ2-1, is as follows: DVKVTQSSRYLVKRTGEKVFLECVQDMDHENMFWYRQDPGLGLRLIYFSYDVKMKEKGDIPEGYSVSREKKERFSLILESASTNQTSMYLCASSYAREDYNEQFFGPGTRLTVL.

This chain connects TRBV7-6 to TRBJ1-6; TRBD1 might be the D (5 bases). In germline, CDR1 is SGHVS, CDR2 FNYEAQ. V was clipped by 7 bases and J by 0 bases, with 10 bases between them. The CDR3 totals 15 residues. The CDR3, as DNA: TGTGCCAGCAAGGAGGGGACCTCCTATAATTCACCCCTCCACTTT. This codes for CASKEGTSYNSPLHF. Using reference TRBV7-6 and TRBJ1-6 for the parts outside the CDR3, the full variable domain is GAGVSQSPRYKVTKRGQDVALRCDPISGHVSLYWYRQALGQGPEFLTYFNYEAQQDKSGLPNDRFSAERPEGSISTLTIQRTEQRDSAMYRCASKEGTSYNSPLHFGNGTRLTVT.

This clone was found once. The chain carries TRBV19 and TRBJ2-2; 10 bases fit TRBD2. Germline CDR1 LNHDA, CDR2 SQIVND (reference sequence). Trimming took 3 bases from V and 7 from J; bases not matched to a gene: 8. CDR3 length equals 16 residues. As DNA, the CDR3 is TGTGCCAGTAGTATGTACCTAGCGGGAGCGGACGGGGAGCTGTTTTTT. This codes for CASSMYLAGADGELFF. The full variable domain, completed using reference TRBV19 and TRBJ2-2, is DGGITQSPKYLFRKEGQNVTLSCEQNLNHDAMYWYRQDPGQGLRLIYYSQIVNDFQKGDIAEGYSVSREKKESFPLTVTSAQKNPTAFYLCASSMYLAGADGELFFGEGSRLTVL.

This sequence joins TRBV2 and TRBJ2-7; 8 bases fit TRBD1. CDR1 SNHLY and CDR2 FYNNEI come from the germline V gene. The CDR3 has 12 amino acids. Losses at the gene ends were 8 bases for V and 4 bases for J; bases not matched to a gene: 4. The CDR3 DNA sequence: TGTGCCAGCGACAGGGGAGGTTACGAGCAGTACTTC. Protein sequence: CASDRGGYEQYF. Based on the CDR3 plus reference TRBV2 and TRBJ2-7, the full variable domain is EPEVTQTPSHQVTQMGQEVILRCVPISNHLYFYWYRQILGQKVEFLVSFYNNEISEKSEIFDDQFSVERPDGSNFTLKIRSTKLEDSAMYFCASDRGGYEQYFGPGTRLTVT.

The gene calls are TRBV28 and TRBJ1-2, with 7 bases identical to TRBD1. This CDR3 is built from 16 residues. J was trimmed by 6 bases and V by 7 bases; bases with no gene match: 17. The germline V gene has CDR1 MDHEN and CDR2 SYDVKM. The CDR3 here is CASIMAAFDRVDGYTF. CDR3 bases: TGTGCCAGCATCATGGCCGCCTTTGACAGGGTGGATGGCTACACCTTC.

This clone was counted a single time. J is TRBJ1-2 and V is TRBV18; 9 bases are shared with TRBD1. Germline lookup yields CDR1 KGHSH and CDR2 LQKENI. This CDR3 comprises 15 residues. J lost 4 bases, V lost 6 bases, and 9 bases had no gene match. The CDR3 DNA follows: TGTGCCAGCTCGCTCCGGGACAGGGACCTCTATGGCTACACCTTC. Its protein is CASSLRDRDLYGYTF.

A few counts support this clone. The rearrangement joins TRBV2 to TRBJ2-5; D perhaps matches TRBD1 (6 bases). V was shortened by 5 bases and J by 4 bases, with 11 bases between the two germline ends. Germline values: CDR1 SNHLY, CDR2 FYNNEI. The length of the CDR3 is 13 residues. Written as DNA, the CDR3 is TGTGCCAGCAGTACCTCACAGGGAGAGACCCAGTACTTC. It is translated as CASSTSQGETQYF. Complete variable domain (other parts from reference TRBV2 and TRBJ2-5): EPEVTQTPSHQVTQMGQEVILRCVPISNHLYFYWYRQILGQKVEFLVSFYNNEISEKSEIFDDQFSVERPDGSNFTLKIRSTKLEDSAMYFCASSTSQGETQYFGPGTRLLVL.

This chain joins TRBV6-4 and TRBJ1-1; no reliable D call. Trimming stripped 6 bases from V and 1 base from J, with 9 bases between. This CDR3 region has 13 residues. Germline V CDR1 and CDR2: MRHNA, SNTAGT. This chain's CDR3 is CASRQEGNTEAFF. The CDR3 region has the DNA TGTGCCAGCAGGCAGGAGGGGAACACTGAAGCTTTCTTT.

The chain is built from TRBV27 and TRBJ2-1, with a weak D call TRBD2 (6 bases). V was clipped by 4 bases and J by 6 bases, with 19 bases between them. This CDR3 contains 16 residues. Germline CDR1 MNHEY, CDR2 SMNVEV (reference sequence). The CDR3, as DNA: TGTGCCAGCAGTTCCTTGGGGACGGGAGCCTCCAATGAGCAGTTCTTC. Amino acids: CASSSLGTGASNEQFF.

The chain is built from TRBV5-4 and TRBJ1-4, with D tentatively TRBD1 (5 bases). CDR1 SGHNT and CDR2 YYREEE come from the germline V gene (reference sequence). The V gene lost 4 bases and the J gene lost 8 bases, with 15 bases spanning the gap. The CDR3 contains 14 residues. DNA for the CDR3: TGTGCCAGCAGCCGCCAGGGTCGGGGGGAAAAACTGTTTTTT. Amino acid sequence: CASSRQGRGEKLFF.

This chain uses TRBV4-2 with TRBJ1-1; D is unclear. The CDR3 spans 12 residues. Germline-derived CDR1 and CDR2 are LGHNA and YNFKEQ. Trimming cost V 6 bases and J 6 bases, with 11 bases left between them. The CDR3 protein is CASRGRRPEAFF. CDR3 coding DNA: TGTGCCAGCAGAGGTCGGCGGCCTGAAGCTTTCTTT.

Of note for this clone: Other DNA sequences within the sample encode an identical CDR3. The CDR3 protein is CASSLADGNYGYTF. CDR3 DNA sequence: TGCGCCAGCAGCTTGGCAGACGGGAACTATGGCTACACCTTC. J is TRBJ1-2 and V is TRBV5-1; unclear D gene. Trimming stripped 0 bases from V and 2 bases from J, with 8 bases between. CDR3 length: 14 residues. Per the germline V gene, CDR1 is SGHRS and CDR2 is YFSETQ.

CDR3 sequence (DNA): TGTGCCAGCAGTGCAGGGCAGGGCGGTATTCCCCAGCATTTT. As protein: CASSAGQGGIPQHF. The chain has TRBV2 and TRBJ1-5; tentative D call: TRBD1 (5 bases). Germline loops: CDR1 SNHLY, CDR2 FYNNEI. The V gene lost 4 bases and the J gene lost 10 bases, with 17 bases spanning the gap. This CDR3 has 14 amino acids.

This chain connects TRBV5-1 to TRBJ1-1, with D unresolved. The CDR3 sequence is 13 residues long. Trimming stripped 2 bases from V and 4 bases from J, with 9 bases between. Germline-derived CDR1 and CDR2 are SGHRS and YFSETQ. The CDR3 nucleotides are TGCGCCAGCAGCTTCCGGGAAATCACTGAAGCTTTCTTT. It yields the protein CASSFREITEAFF.

CDR3 loop: CASSYTGLRTDTQYF. In DNA, the CDR3 is TGTGCCAGCAGCTACACGGGACTCCGCACAGATACGCAGTATTTT. The chain carries TRBV7-9 and TRBJ2-3; perhaps TRBD2 as D (6 bases). From germline, CDR1 is SEHNR and CDR2 FQNEAQ (reference sequence). CDR3 length: 15 residues. V was cut by 4 bases and J by 1 base, with 12 bases left in between. Variable domain in full (rest from reference TRBV7-9 and TRBJ2-3): DTGVSQNPRHKITKRGQNVTFRCDPISEHNRLYWYRQTLGQGPEFLTYFQNEAQLEKSRLLSDRFSAERPKGSFSTLEIQRTEQGDSAMYLCASSYTGLRTDTQYFGPGTRLTVL.

The rearrangement links TRBV2 to TRBJ1-4; tentatively, D is TRBD1 (6 bases). V was shortened by 5 bases and J by 10 bases, with 11 bases between the two germline ends. Looked up from germline, CDR1 is SNHLY and CDR2 is FYNNEI. The CDR3 is made up of 12 amino acids. CDR3 sequence reads: CASSPGQLKLFF. The CDR3 nucleotides are TGTGCCAGCAGTCCTGGACAGCTAAAACTGTTTTTT.

J is TRBJ2-5 and V is TRBV6-5; TRBD1 aligns across 7 bases. The CDR3 runs 14 residues. Germline V CDR1 and CDR2: MNHEY, SVGAGI. V lost 6 bases and J lost 6; bases outside the gene matches: 10. CDR3 sequence (DNA): TGTGCCAGCAGCCTAACAGGGGTGGTGAAGACCCAGTACTTC. This gives the protein CASSLTGVVKTQYF.

This clone was picked up one time. This sequence joins TRBV5-1 and TRBJ1-6; 10 nucleotides agree with TRBD1. In germline, CDR1 is SGHRS, CDR2 YFSETQ. The CDR3 is made up of 16 amino acids. V lost 0 bases, J lost 10 bases, and 7 bases stayed unmatched. The CDR3 spells CASSLGDRGFVSPLHF. The DNA of the CDR3 is TGCGCCAGCAGCTTGGGGGACAGGGGATTTGTGTCACCCCTCCACTTT. Variable domain in full (rest from reference TRBV5-1 and TRBJ1-6): KAGVTQTPRYLIKTRGQQVTLSCSPISGHRSVSWYQQTPGQGLQFLFEYFSETQRNKGNFPGRFSGRQFSNSRSEMNVSTLELGDSALYLCASSLGDRGFVSPLHFGNGTRLTVT.

The chain links TRBV13 to TRBJ1-2, with D possibly matching TRBD1 (5 bases). CDR1 PRHDT and CDR2 FYEKMQ come from the germline V gene (reference sequence). The CDR3 extends over 14 amino acids. Trimming removed 2 bases from V and 4 bases from J, with 11 bases in between. CDR3 residues: CASSLIGGVYGYTF. The CDR3 DNA is TGTGCCAGCAGCTTAATTGGAGGGGTCTATGGCTACACCTTC.

V usage is TRBV27 and J usage is TRBJ1-1; maybe TRBD1 (5 bases). V lost 3 bases and J lost 11, with 10 bases in between. The CDR3 is 11 residues long. Germline CDR1 is MNHEY and CDR2 is SMNVEV (reference sequence). This CDR3 reads CASSFEGAAFF. The CDR3 bases are TGTGCCAGCAGTTTCGAAGGGGCCGCTTTCTTT.